Detailed here is one TCR beta chain. The data derive from a study of PD-L1 blockade in urothelial cancer. Study information: At some point between 2014 and 2016 therapy began: atezolizumab 1,200 mg intravenously every 3 weeks. Anywhere from 0 to 3 prior chemotherapy regimens had been received by patients. About 90% of the 29 patients were men whose urothelial cancer was bladder-origin. The study recovered a median of around 150,000 T cells per blood sample.

The time point here: peripheral blood 6 weeks after treatment start. Clones were sequenced by immunoSEQ multiplex PCR, and TCRdb holds only the in-frame ones, with some missing. The repertoire includes 40,000 to 50,000 clones, around 80% of them detected once, and over 10% sits in the top ten. This CDR3 comprises 12 residues. Trimming took 7 bases from V and 7 from J, leaving 11 bases between them. CDR1 is MDHEN and CDR2 is SYDVKM in the germline V gene. The V and J genes are TRBV28 and TRBJ2-1, with D possibly TRBD2 on 6 matching bases. The sequencing used PBMCs, collected around atezolizumab (anti-PD-L1) treatment. The clonotype originates from a man in his fifties or sixties with urothelial cancer. CDR3 nucleotides: TGTGCCAGCACCTTGGAGGGTAATGAGCAGTTCTTC. It yields the protein CASTLEGNEQFF.